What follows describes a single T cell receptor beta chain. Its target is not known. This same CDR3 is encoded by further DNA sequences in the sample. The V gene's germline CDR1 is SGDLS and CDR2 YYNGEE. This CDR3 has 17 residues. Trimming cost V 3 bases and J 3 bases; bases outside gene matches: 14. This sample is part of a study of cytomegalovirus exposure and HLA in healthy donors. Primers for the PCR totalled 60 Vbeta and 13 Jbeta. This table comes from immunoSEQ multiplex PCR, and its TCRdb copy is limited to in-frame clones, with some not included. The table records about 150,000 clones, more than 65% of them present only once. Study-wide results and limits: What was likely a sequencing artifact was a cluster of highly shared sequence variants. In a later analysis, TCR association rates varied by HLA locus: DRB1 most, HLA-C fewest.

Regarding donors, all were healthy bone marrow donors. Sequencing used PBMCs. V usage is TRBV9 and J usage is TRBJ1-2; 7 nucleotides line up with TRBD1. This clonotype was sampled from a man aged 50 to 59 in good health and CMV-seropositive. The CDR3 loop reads CASSAAPAGQADYGYTF. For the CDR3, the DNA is TGTGCCAGCAGCGCCGCGCCCGCCGGACAGGCGGACTATGGCTACACCTTC.